This T cell receptor beta chain was sequenced during a study of cytomegalovirus exposure and HLA in healthy donors. Study findings and constraints: Researchers catalogued under 200 TCR beta chains as cytomegalovirus-associated.

Generated by immunoSEQ multiplex PCR, the TCRdb table keeps only in-frame clones and is missing some. The sample contains about 63,000 clones, just under 95% of which appear only once. A word on this clone: Antigen unknown.

The sample was PBMCs. The TCR comes from a woman under 30 in good health and CMV-seropositive.

The CDR3 region is CASGKSTQGASNYGYTF. The CDR3 bases are TGTGCCAGCGGGAAATCAACTCAGGGGGCCTCTAACTATGGCTACACCTTC. The chain recombines TRBV27 with TRBJ1-2; 8 positions match TRBD1. Germline-derived CDR1 and CDR2 are MNHEY and SMNVEV (reference sequence). The trim removed 8 bases at V and 0 bases at J, leaving 14 bases unmatched. The CDR3 has 17 amino acids.